This T cell receptor (beta chain) was captured in a study of OX40 agonist ivuxolimab in advanced cancers. About the research overall: Patients were treated with intravenous ivuxolimab, dosed at 0.01 to 10 mg/kg and infused every 2 weeks. Prior anti-PD-1, anti-PD-L1 or anti-CTLA-4 therapy did not bar entry, and 40% to 45% had some. Partial responses, seen in three patients, involved one hepatocellular carcinoma and two cutaneous melanomas. General observations from the study: CD8+ T cells were the subset that, on average, had more expanded clones than CD4+.

Comment on this clone: Its antigen is undetermined.

Libraries were prepared by immunoSEQ multiplex PCR; TCRdb keeps only in-frame clonotypes and omits some of them. The data show some 66,000 clones, around four fifths seen once. CDR1 is MNHNY, CDR2 SVGAGI, per germline (reference sequence). The CDR3 runs to 14 residues. V was clipped by 6 bases and J by 3 bases, with 14 bases between them. The chain employs TRBV6-6 and TRBJ1-2; D not certain. The TCR comes from an adult with an advanced solid tumor such as melanoma, head and neck, liver or kidney cancer. Material: CD4+ or CD8+ T cells sorted from blood, obtained in a trial of the OX40 agonist ivuxolimab. In nucleotides, the CDR3 is TGTGCCAGCAGCCAGACGGAAGGTTACTATGGCTACACCTTC. This codes for CASSQTEGYYGYTF.